Included here is one TCR beta chain sequence, with context. Its target is unknown. TCRdb keeps only in-frame clones here, not all; method: immunoSEQ multiplex PCR. The sample shows about 120,000 clones, approximately 91% of them seen only once. The record originates from a study of T cell responses to AZD1222 COVID-19 vaccine. About the research overall: Second doses were pooled across both intervals (about 4 or about 12 weeks). General observations from the study: Targeting of unmutated variant regions was reportedly seen in nearly half of spike-specific TCRs. Increases in Spike-specific TCR breadth and depth were seen after two AZD1222 doses.

The sequenced sample was peripheral blood, obtained on day 0 of AZD1222 vaccination. The receptor's source is an adult in good health.

CDR3 sequence: CSVGGGTAQIGYTF. The CDR3 DNA follows: TGCAGCGTTGGGGGAGGGACGGCCCAGATTGGCTACACCTTC. The rearrangement joins TRBV29-1 to TRBJ1-2; possibly TRBD1 for D (5 bases). The V end lost 4 bases, the J end lost 7 bases, and 19 bases lay between the germline ends. This CDR3 is built from 14 residues. CDR1 SQVTM and CDR2 ANQGSEA come from the germline V gene.